This T cell receptor beta chain appears in the sequencing data of a study of blood T cell repertoires in COVID-19. About the study: Donors in the United States, Italy and Spain gave samples during acute or convalescent COVID-19. T cells, B-cell-depleted T cells, or PBMCs supplied cDNA or gDNA.

Recruited during active infection, patients (from Seattle) were subsequently followed longitudinally. CDR1 and CDR2 (germline): SGHVS, FQNEAQ. This CDR3 comprises 13 residues. Trimming shortened V by 2 bases and J by 6 bases, and 10 bases separated the two germline ends. How the authors handled the data: From reference gene primer amplification, estimates of nucleated cell counts were derived. Measured with immunoSEQ multiplex PCR; TCRdb has only the in-frame clones, and not every one. The DNA gave D and trimming, while V, J and clone size come from that table. The sample has 110,000 or so clones; approximately 85% are singletons.

The J gene is TRBJ1-1, the V gene TRBV7-8; no clear D gene. This sequence was found in a woman in her sixties or seventies with COVID-19, enrolled during active disease. The sample taken for sequencing was peripheral blood. The DNA of the CDR3 is TGTGCCAGCAGCTTAAGGACTGAGGCTGAAGCTTTCTTT. This codes for CASSLRTEAEAFF. The full variable domain, its missing parts supplied by reference TRBV7-8 and TRBJ1-1, is GAGVSQSPRYKVAKRGQDVALRCDPISGHVSLFWYQQALGQGPEFLTYFQNEAQLDKSGLPSDRFFAERPEGSVSTLKIQRTQQEDSAVYLCASSLRTEAEAFFGQGTRLTVV.